The sample holds many counts of the clone carrying this T cell receptor beta chain. Its specificity is not known. For the second PCR, which ran for roughly 7 to 11 cycles, a sample-barcoded 5' primer and a J-beta primer mix were used. Each sample provided no less than 2.5 million CDR3-containing paired-end reads. TCRdb analysed the 5' RACE reads with MiXCR anew, one entry per CDR3 protein. The sample includes 500,000 to 700,000 distinct CDR3 sequences, roughly 30% seen only once; the top ten take around 14%. The data originate from a study of blood T cells in healthy people across ages. Study results and caveats: What prevented conclusive comparison of naive and antigen-experienced cells was that PBMCs were unsorted.

Germline CDR1 SGHTA, CDR2 FQGNSA. This CDR3 contains 16 residues. V lost 7 bases and J lost 0; bases outside the gene matches: 11. Drawing of peripheral blood yielded 7.5 to 10 milliliters from each donor. The sequence came from a woman aged 80 or over in good health. This chain uses TRBV7-2 with TRBJ2-5, with TRBD1 matching over 7 bases. What was sequenced was blood. CDR3 in DNA: TGTGCCAGCACCCCAGGAGGCAGGGGGTACCAAGAGACCCAGTACTTC. This encodes CASTPGGRGYQETQYF. Filled out from reference TRBV7-2 and TRBJ2-5, the complete variable domain reads GAGVSQSPSNKVTEKGKDVELRCDPISGHTALYWYRQSLGQGLEFLIYFQGNSAPDKSGLPSDRFSAERTGGSVSTLTIQRTQQEDSAVYLCASTPGGRGYQETQYFGPGTRLLVL.